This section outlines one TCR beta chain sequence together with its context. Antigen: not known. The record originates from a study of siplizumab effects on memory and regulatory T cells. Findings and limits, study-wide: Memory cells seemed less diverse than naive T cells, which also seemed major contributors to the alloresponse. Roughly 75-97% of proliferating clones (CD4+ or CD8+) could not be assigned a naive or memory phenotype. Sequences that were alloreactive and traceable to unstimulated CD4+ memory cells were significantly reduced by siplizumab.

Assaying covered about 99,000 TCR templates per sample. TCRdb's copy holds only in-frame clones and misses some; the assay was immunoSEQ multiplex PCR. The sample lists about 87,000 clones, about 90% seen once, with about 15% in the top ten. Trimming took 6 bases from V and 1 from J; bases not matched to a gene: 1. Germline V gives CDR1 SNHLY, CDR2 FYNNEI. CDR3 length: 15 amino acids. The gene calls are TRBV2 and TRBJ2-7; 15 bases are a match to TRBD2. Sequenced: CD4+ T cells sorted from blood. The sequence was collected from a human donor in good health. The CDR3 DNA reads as TGTGCCAGCAGGGGGACTAGCGGGAGGTCCTACGAGCAGTACTTC. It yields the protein CASRGTSGRSYEQYF.